This section outlines one TCR beta chain sequence together with its context. Germline trimming cut 2 bases from V and 4 bases from J; bases unmatched to any gene: 2. CDR1 and CDR2 (germline): KGHSH, LQKENI. This CDR3 spans 14 amino acids. Profiled with immunoSEQ multiplex PCR; TCRdb holds only in-frame clones, not every one. The sample includes about 100,000 clones, approximately 86% seen only once; the top ten take around 1.3%. The source of the sample is a study of blood T cell repertoires in COVID-19. Sequences were obtained from peripheral blood. The chain is built from TRBV18 and TRBJ2-7, with 10 bases aligning to TRBD2. The clonotype was recovered from a man at least 80 years old with active or convalescent COVID-19. The CDR3 sequence is CASSPASGGYEQYF. The DNA of the CDR3 is TGTGCCAGCTCACCAGCTAGCGGGGGTTACGAGCAGTACTTC.